Sequencing of this TCR beta chain was carried out in a study of cytomegalovirus exposure and HLA in healthy donors. Study outcomes and limitations: The authors later found HLA-associated TCR beta chains more clonally expanded than equally common others.

V lost 1 base, J lost 7 bases, and 23 bases stayed unmatched. The germline CDR1 and CDR2 sequences are SGHVS and FQNEAQ. This CDR3 region has 20 residues. With regard to this clone: Its antigen is unidentified.

The PCR contained 60 Vbeta and 13 Jbeta primers. Sequenced by immunoSEQ multiplex PCR; TCRdb stores in-frame clones only, minus some. The table records fewer than 250,000 clones, 75% to 85% of them present only once. The receptor was derived from a woman between 50 and 59 years old in good health and CMV-seronegative. The chain joins TRBV7-8 to TRBJ1-2; TRBD1 matches 8 bases. The specimen was PBMCs. CDR3 DNA: TGTGCCAGCAGCTTAGGGGCCCCACAGGGGGTTTTCTTCAAGTTGGGTGGCTACACCTTC. Protein: CASSLGAPQGVFFKLGGYTF. Full variable domain (missing parts from reference TRBV7-8 and TRBJ1-2): GAGVSQSPRYKVAKRGQDVALRCDPISGHVSLFWYQQALGQGPEFLTYFQNEAQLDKSGLPSDRFFAERPEGSVSTLKIQRTQQEDSAVYLCASSLGAPQGVFFKLGGYTFGSGTRLTVV.